This T cell receptor (beta chain) derives from a study of shared clonotypes between healthy human individuals (dated by TCRdb to 2019 to 2021). Looking at the study overall: The cohort included three men and a couple of women between 18 and 49 years of age. For each donor, three plates each were used for CD4 naive and CD4 memory, two plates were used for CD8 naive, and one plate was used for CD8 memory. Each donor's leukapheresis produced roughly between roughly 0.85 and 10 billion PBMCs. Blood TCR repertoires of 5 or 6 healthy adults were deeply sequenced to estimate repertoire size and the extent of clonotype sharing between individuals. To increase sequencing depth and limit assay-specific biases, different laboratories used diverse techniques to prepare libraries and sequence TCR repertoires.

The study at large found these results: Clonotypes shared by all four sorted-subset donors showed higher generation probabilities than non-shared clonotypes. When a handful of donors were compared, the shared fraction of clonotypes was about 5.4% for naive CD4, roughly 3.4% for naive CD8, 2.3% for memory CD4, and 0.35% to 0.4% for memory CD8. Pairwise subsampling led to the expectation that sequencing depth would affect the degree of clonotype sharing among donors. Incomplete sequencing was indicated by rarefaction of sorted-subset datasets, despite the large sequencing depth. The small number of donors limited the genetic and exposure-history diversity represented. Only blood was sampled, and tissue TCR repertoires likely differ from those in blood. Naive subsets generally had larger estimated clonotype richness than memory subsets.

TCR CDR3 regions were amplified from genomic DNA by multiplex PCR using the deep immunoSEQ assay. Extracted genomic DNA from each cell subset was spread evenly across all wells of several immunoSEQ 96-well plates, with each plate serving as a replicate. Each replicate PCR for sorted subsets received roughly 0.2 ug genomic DNA, equal to 30,000 or so T cell genomes. The purified libraries were quantified using a Qubit 3.0 fluorometer, sized with a Bioanalyzer 2100, and then quantified again using the KAPA Library Quantification kit. Each immunoSEQ 96-well plate was sequenced on its own single-read 150-cycle Illumina NextSeq 550 flow cell. The original methods were these. Because only junctional sequences without quality scores were contained in the immunoSEQ output, filtering matching that applied to full-length reads could not be performed. To assign V/J genes and CDR3, sequences were annotated against IMGT germline references using PyIR, a Python wrapper for IgBLAST v1.9. Reads with weak V/J assignments (E-value above 1e-6), missing CDR3, stop codons, out-of-frame junctions, or ambiguous translated residues were removed. V3J clonotypes were defined by identical inferred V gene, J gene, and CDR3 amino acid sequence. To compute the percentage overlap between repertoires, the number of shared unique clonotypes was divided by the size of the smaller repertoire. Richness of each repertoire was evaluated using RTK rarefaction, the Chao1 estimator, and Recon v2.1 estimates of unobserved clonotypes. Generation probabilities for all TCRbeta clonotypes obtained by the gDNA method from several donors were computed using OLGA. This is the immuneACCESS table as TCRdb keeps it, with only in-frame sequences that have V and J called. A part of the clones is gone; compared with another copy, unresolved V genes explain less than half, and the rest is unexplained. V and J calls and clone size are as listed in that table; D and trimming were resolved from the DNA. The sample table records 2.3 million or so clones; 93% of these occur just once. Under 0.45% of the sample lies in the top ten.

A remark on this clone: This clone's antigen is unknown. The input lacks base qualities; no much larger clone sits a single base away.

Healthy HIV-negative adults with no recently reported acute infections or vaccinations were included as donors. All donors were Caucasian adults living in Nashville, Tennessee, USA. Magnetic negative selection was used to enrich CD4+ T cells, after which naive cells were positively selected on CD45RA and the negative fraction became the memory subset. After blood collection by leukapheresis, PBMCs were isolated using Ficoll-Histopaque density gradient centrifugation and then cryopreserved in the vapor phase of liquid nitrogen. Purity and quantity of every magnetically sorted T cell population were checked by analytical flow cytometry. Genomic DNA was isolated from every sorted fraction and measured by UV absorbance on a Nanodrop 2000c. The sequence came from a man between 18 and 29 years old in good health. Some clones in this sample may be carry-over from other donors' samples. Sequenced material: naive CD4+ T cells from PBMCs. Reading the label with the study, this specimen's cell subset or site is: CD45RA+ positively selected.

In nucleotides, the sequence is TGTGCCAGCAGCATCGGACAGGGCGCTGAAGCTTTCTTT. Its translation is CASSIGQGAEAFF. This receptor chain uses TRBV7-9 and TRBJ1-1, and 8 bases in between align with TRBD1. V ends up 5 bases short and J 6 bases short, with an unmatched junction base count of 5. There are 13 amino acids in the CDR3, from cysteine to phenylalanine inclusive. Solely the CDR3 DNA is kept, with 39 bases framed from the first base. CDR1 SEHNR and CDR2 FQNEAQ were looked up in the germline V gene (reference sequence).